Presented here are 9 T cell receptor beta chains from one specimen sequenced in a study of blood T cell repertoires in COVID-19. The method was immunoSEQ multiplex PCR; TCRdb's version includes in-frame clones alone and lacks a portion of them. The profile covers 400,000 to 550,000 clones, with about 90% appearing a single time and about 2.1% taken by the ten largest. Sequencing used PBMCs or T cells enriched from blood (not recorded which). The receptors come from a woman in her late teens or twenties with acute COVID-19.

Regarding this clone: The same CDR3 is also encoded by other DNA sequences in this sample. This chain uses TRBV20-1 with TRBJ2-7; D not certain. In germline, CDR1 is DFQATT, CDR2 SNEGSKA (reference sequence). V shed 2 bases and J shed 3 bases, with 5 bases lying between them. The CDR3 extends over 11 amino acids. CDR3 sequence reads: CSARSNYEQYF. CDR3 in DNA: TGCAGTGCTAGATCCAACTACGAGCAGTACTTC.

The chain carries TRBV19 and TRBJ2-1, with 8 bases matching TRBD2. This CDR3 is 14 amino acids long. Germline loops: CDR1 LNHDA, CDR2 SQIVND (reference sequence). J was trimmed by 7 bases and V by 9 bases; bases with no gene match: 11. CDR3 loop: CASGTAPGGNEQFF. The CDR3 DNA reads as TGTGCCAGCGGTACGGCCCCGGGGGGGAATGAGCAGTTCTTC. Full variable domain (outside the CDR3, taken from reference TRBV19 and TRBJ2-1): DGGITQSPKYLFRKEGQNVTLSCEQNLNHDAMYWYRQDPGQGLRLIYYSQIVNDFQKGDIAEGYSVSREKKESFPLTVTSAQKNPTAFYLCASGTAPGGNEQFFGPGTRLTVL.

This clone was seen only a few times. J is TRBJ2-5 and V is TRBV3-1 (or the pseudogene TRBV3-2); D possibly corresponds to TRBD2 (6 bases). Germline CDR1 reads LGHDT; CDR2 reads YNNKEL (reference sequence). V was shortened by 4 bases and J by 4 bases, with 13 bases between the two germline ends. The CDR3 consists of 14 residues. This chain's CDR3 is CASSLNAGPETQYF. The CDR3 region has the DNA TGTGCCAGCAGCCTTAATGCGGGGCCAGAGACCCAGTACTTC.

The CDR3: CASSSDRGGTEAFF. In DNA form, the CDR3 reads TGTGCCAGCAGCTCGGACAGGGGTGGCACTGAAGCTTTCTTT. The chain is built from TRBV9 and TRBJ1-1; 9 nucleotides match TRBD1. Germline V gene data show CDR1 as SGDLS and CDR2 as YYNGEE. The ends lost 4 bases at V and 4 bases at J; junction bases unmatched: 5. The CDR3 has 14 residues.

The rearrangement joins TRBV6-2 or TRBV6-3 to TRBJ1-5; TRBD1 might be the D (5 bases). The germline gives CDR1 MNHEY, CDR2 SVGEGT. The ends were cut back, 3 bases at V and 3 bases at J, with 12 bases in the middle. The CDR3 is 15 amino acids. As DNA, the CDR3 is TGTGCCAGCAGTTATTCTACAGGTCCCAATCAGCCCCAGCATTTT. This translates into CASSYSTGPNQPQHF.

The table lists this clone with a count of one. CDR3 amino acids: CASSQDNTRTGGSEYF. The CDR3 DNA is TGCGCCAGCAGCCAAGATAATACTCGGACAGGGGGGAGTGAGTACTTC. The rearrangement links TRBV4-3 to TRBJ2-7; TRBD1 matches at 10 bases. CDR1 is LGHNA and CDR2 is YSLEER in the germline V gene. V was pared by 0 bases and J by 11 bases, with 13 bases of the junction left unmatched. The CDR3 consists of 16 residues.

The genes are TRBV14 and TRBJ2-1, with 11 positions matching TRBD2. Per the germline V gene, CDR1 is SGHDN and CDR2 is FVKESK. The CDR3 runs to 18 residues. Trimming cost V 0 bases and J 10 bases; bases outside gene matches: 14. CDR3 sequence: CASSQEMRVAGGSVEQFF. CDR3 sequence (DNA): TGTGCCAGCAGCCAAGAGATGAGAGTAGCGGGAGGGTCAGTCGAGCAGTTCTTC.

The chain recombines TRBV6-1 with TRBJ1-1; 7 positions agree with TRBD1. The V and J ends lost 6 bases and 2 bases, in that order; junction bases with no gene match: 6. Germline assignment: CDR1 MNHNS and CDR2 SASEGT. The length of the CDR3 is 14 residues. The CDR3 sequence: CASSTRQGNTEAFF. The CDR3 DNA reads as TGTGCCAGCAGCACCCGACAGGGTAACACTGAAGCTTTCTTT.

The chain joins TRBV3-1 (or the pseudogene TRBV3-2) to TRBJ1-1; a possible D gene is TRBD1 (5 bases). Trimming left V 0 bases short and J 5 bases short, with 10 bases between. CDR3 length: 14 amino acids. Germline V CDR1 and CDR2: LGHDT, YNNKEL (reference sequence). The CDR3 reads CASSQDRGWTEAFF. CDR3 DNA: TGTGCCAGCAGCCAAGATAGGGGATGGACTGAAGCTTTCTTT.